This TCR beta chain was sequenced during a study of neurological immune-mediated disorders. Germline CDR1 SEHNR, CDR2 FQNEAQ (reference sequence). Unmatched junction bases numbered 8, after V lost 4 bases and J lost 5 bases. This CDR3 is built from 15 residues. 5'RACE with 10-nucleotide random UMIs produced the cDNA. In TCRdb, the 5' RACE reads were re-called with MiXCR into one record per CDR3 protein. This sample has 60,000 to 90,000 distinct CDR3 sequences; 9.5% to 13% occur once, and the top ten carry approximately 10%. Noted time point: longitudinal time-point 1 (baseline). This clonotype was counted ten times or more.

V and J are TRBV7-9 and TRBJ2-5; TRBD1 matches at 9 bases. The sequence derives from a man under 40 in good health. Source material: PBMCs. The CDR3 is CASSSWDRAGETQYF. The CDR3 nucleotides are TGTGCCAGCAGCTCATGGGACAGGGCTGGGGAGACCCAGTACTTC.